These 29 T cell receptor beta chains were all obtained from the same sample, sequenced in a study of blood T cell repertoires in COVID-19. Generated by immunoSEQ multiplex PCR, the TCRdb table keeps only in-frame clones and is missing some. There are roughly 110,000 clones in the sample; around 83% occur only once, and over 4% lies in the top ten. The material sequenced was peripheral blood. Source of these receptors: a man between 65 and 79 years old with acute or convalescent COVID-19.

This clone was observed a single time. V and J are TRBV5-5 and TRBJ1-2, with 7 bases identical to TRBD1. V was clipped by 0 bases and J by 0 bases; unmatched bases: 8. The CDR3 extends over 17 amino acids. CDR1 SGHKS and CDR2 YYEKEE come from the germline V gene (reference sequence). CDR3 sequence (DNA): TGTGCCAGCAGCTTGGTGGCGGGTGGGACAGCTAACTATGGCTACACCTTC. Translating gives CASSLVAGGTANYGYTF.

This chain joins TRBV4-3 and TRBJ2-1, with 9 bases identical to TRBD2. CDR3 size: 15 residues. Germline V gene data show CDR1 as LGHNA and CDR2 as YSLEER. The V gene end was trimmed by 3 bases and the J gene end by 8 bases; junction bases not matched to a gene: 8. The CDR3 loop reads CASSQISGGSHEQFF. DNA of the CDR3: TGCGCCAGCAGCCAGATTAGCGGGGGTAGCCATGAGCAGTTCTTC.

This clone was found once. The V call is TRBV7-7, the J call TRBJ1-4; possible D gene TRBD1, 6 bases. CDR3 length: 15 residues. The germline CDR1 and CDR2 sequences are SSHAT and FNYEAQ (reference sequence). V lost 1 base to trimming and J lost 7 bases, with 13 bases between them. The CDR3 spells CASSLGTAGVEKLFF. The CDR3 DNA is TGTGCCAGCAGCTTAGGGACAGCAGGCGTTGAAAAACTGTTTTTT.

The chain combines TRBV27 with TRBJ1-1; maybe TRBD1 (5 bases). The CDR3 loop spans 15 amino acids. Germline assignment: CDR1 MNHEY and CDR2 SMNVEV (reference sequence). Trimming left V 5 bases short and J 2 bases short, with 15 bases between. The CDR3 sequence: CASSPHRGENTEAFF. The DNA for the CDR3 is TGTGCCAGCAGTCCTCATAGGGGCGAAAACACTGAAGCTTTCTTT.

The CDR3 protein is CASSLGQGPVEAFF. In DNA form, the CDR3 reads TGTGCCAGCTCTCTAGGACAGGGCCCAGTCGAAGCTTTCTTT. This chain joins TRBV18 and TRBJ1-1; 8 bases line up with TRBD1. The length of the CDR3 is 14 residues. CDR1 is KGHSH and CDR2 is LQKENI in the germline V gene. V lost 6 bases to trimming and J lost 8 bases; unmatched junction nucleotides: 11.

The rearrangement joins TRBV7-2 to TRBJ2-1; 12 bases agree with TRBD2. V trimming: 5 bases; J trimming: 5 bases; junction bases outside the gene matches: 7. The germline V gene encodes CDR1 SGHTA and CDR2 FQGNSA. The CDR3 loop spans 16 amino acids. Here the CDR3 reads CASSLSSGGVDNEQFF. In DNA, the CDR3 is TGTGCCAGCAGCCTCTCTAGCGGGGGGGTGGACAATGAGCAGTTCTTC.

The chain links TRBV19 to TRBJ2-4; D perhaps matches TRBD1 (6 bases). The CDR3 consists of 13 residues. CDR1 and CDR2 from the germline V gene are LNHDA and SQIVND (reference sequence). V lost 7 bases and J lost 1, with 8 bases in between. The CDR3 spells CASIDRAKNIQYF. CDR3 nucleotide sequence: TGTGCCAGTATTGACAGGGCCAAAAACATTCAGTACTTC.

The V gene is TRBV5-6, the J gene TRBJ1-2, with D unresolved. Deletions cut 0 bases from V and 1 base from J, with 10 bases between. Germline assignment: CDR1 SGHDT and CDR2 YYEEEE. There are 15 residues in the CDR3. CDR3 sequence: CASSLGSSGNYGYTF. The CDR3 DNA reads TGTGCCAGCAGCTTGGGGAGTTCCGGTAACTATGGCTACACCTTC.

The J gene is TRBJ1-4, the V gene TRBV5-1; possible D gene TRBD1, 5 bases. Germline V gives CDR1 SGHRS, CDR2 YFSETQ. V was pared by 0 bases and J by 8 bases, with 11 bases between. The CDR3 covers 14 residues. CDR3 in DNA: TGCGCCAGCAGCTTGGCGGGGGTGGGCGAAAAACTGTTTTTT. It yields the protein CASSLAGVGEKLFF.

This clone came up once. The chain links TRBV6-5 to TRBJ1-5, with D perhaps TRBD1 (6 bases). V was clipped by 4 bases and J by 3 bases, with 10 bases between them. The CDR3 has 14 residues. CDR1 is MNHEY, CDR2 SVGAGI, per germline. This chain's CDR3 is CASSFRQDNQPQHF. The CDR3 region has the DNA TGTGCCAGCAGTTTCCGACAGGACAATCAGCCCCAGCATTTT.

This chain uses TRBV10-3 with TRBJ1-1, with 8 bases matching TRBD1. CDR3 size: 14 residues. Germline trimming cut 4 bases from V and 1 base from J; bases unmatched to any gene: 2. Looked up from germline, CDR1 is ENHRY and CDR2 is SYGVKD. This CDR3 is CAISGDRTNTEAFF. The CDR3 nucleotides read TGTGCCATCAGTGGGGACAGGACGAACACTGAAGCTTTCTTT.

V gene TRBV6-5 combines with J gene TRBJ1-2; weak D call: TRBD1 (6 bases). The V gene's germline CDR1 is MNHEY and CDR2 SVGAGI. The V end was cut by 0 bases, the J end by 2 bases, with 10 bases between. This CDR3 comprises 15 residues. DNA for the CDR3: TGTGCCAGCAGTTACTCACCCCAGGGGAACTATGGCTACACCTTC. It codes for CASSYSPQGNYGYTF.

The genes are TRBV5-1 and TRBJ2-1; D remains unclear. V lost 2 bases and J 6 bases, leaving 6 bases between the germline ends. This CDR3 has 12 residues. Per the germline V gene, CDR1 is SGHRS and CDR2 is YFSETQ. This CDR3 is CASSFDFNEQFF. Here the CDR3 DNA reads TGCGCCAGCAGCTTCGACTTCAATGAGCAGTTCTTC.

The rearrangement joins TRBV7-6 to TRBJ2-1, with D unclear. Trimming took 0 bases from V and 4 from J, leaving 13 bases between them. In germline, CDR1 is SGHVS, CDR2 FNYEAQ. This CDR3 has 16 amino acids. DNA of the CDR3: TGTGCCAGCAGCTTAGCTTGGAGCTCAGATTACAATGAGCAGTTCTTC. This encodes CASSLAWSSDYNEQFF.

This clone was picked up a small number of times. This chain links TRBV27 with TRBJ1-4; 7 bases line up with TRBD1. Per germline, CDR1 MNHEY and CDR2 SMNVEV (reference sequence). The CDR3 loop spans 14 amino acids. Trimming took 6 bases from V and 5 from J; bases not matched to a gene: 6. The CDR3, as DNA: TGTGCCAGCAGGTCGACAGGGACAAATGAAAAACTGTTTTTT. Protein: CASRSTGTNEKLFF.

The V and J genes are TRBV7-6 and TRBJ1-5; D unresolved. With 5 bases removed from V and 1 base from J, the gap between germline ends came to 12 bases. Germline loops: CDR1 SGHVS, CDR2 FNYEAQ. The CDR3 consists of 15 residues. As DNA, the CDR3 is TGTGCCAGCAGCCTGGACTTAGGGAGCAATCAGCCCCAGCATTTT. This encodes CASSLDLGSNQPQHF. Combining the CDR3 with reference TRBV7-6 and TRBJ1-5 gives the whole variable domain GAGVSQSPRYKVTKRGQDVALRCDPISGHVSLYWYRQALGQGPEFLTYFNYEAQQDKSGLPNDRFSAERPEGSISTLTIQRTEQRDSAMYRCASSLDLGSNQPQHFGDGTRLSIL.

The rearrangement links TRBV13 to TRBJ1-4; 7 nucleotides agree with TRBD1. CDR3 length: 15 residues. In germline, CDR1 is PRHDT, CDR2 FYEKMQ (reference sequence). V shed 7 bases, J shed 8 bases, and the junction held 13 bases outside the gene matches. CDR3 DNA sequence: TGTGCCAGCAACCTACAGGGGTCGGGACGGGAAAAACTGTTTTTT. It yields the protein CASNLQGSGREKLFF.

There are a few counts of this clone. J is TRBJ1-5 and V is TRBV4-3; 8 bases fit TRBD1. J lost 3 bases, V lost 0 bases, and 4 bases had no gene match. The length of the CDR3 is 16 residues. Germline values: CDR1 LGHNA, CDR2 YSLEER. This CDR3 is CASSQDGTGTNQPQHF. The DNA of the CDR3 is TGCGCCAGCAGCCAAGATGGGACAGGCACCAATCAGCCCCAGCATTTT.

This clone was counted only a few times. The rearrangement joins TRBV9 to TRBJ1-3; 7 nucleotides match TRBD1. V was clipped by 4 bases and J by 2 bases; unmatched bases: 6. This CDR3 is 15 amino acids long. CDR1 and CDR2 (germline): SGDLS, YYNGEE. The CDR3 is CASSTRTGTGNTIYF. The DNA of the CDR3 is TGTGCCAGCAGCACAAGGACAGGTACTGGAAACACCATATATTTT. Using reference TRBV9 and TRBJ1-3 for the parts outside the CDR3, the full variable domain is DSGVTQTPKHLITATGQRVTLRCSPRSGDLSVYWYQQSLDQGLQFLIQYYNGEERAKGNILERFSAQQFPDLHSELNLSSLELGDSALYFCASSTRTGTGNTIYFGEGSWLTVV.

The CDR3 spells CASSYSTNRETNEAFF. In DNA form, the CDR3 reads TGTGCCAGCAGTTACTCCACTAACAGGGAGACCAATGAAGCTTTCTTT. This chain joins TRBV6-5 and TRBJ1-1, with D possibly matching TRBD1 (6 bases). The germline V and J ends were trimmed by 0 bases and 7 bases, with 18 bases remaining between them. Germline V gene data show CDR1 as MNHEY and CDR2 as SVGAGI. This CDR3 has 16 residues.

CDR3 bases: TGTGCCAGCAGTTATTTGGGACTCAAGGCAGATACGCAGTATTTT. Protein: CASSYLGLKADTQYF. This chain links TRBV6-2 or TRBV6-3 with TRBJ2-3; D possibly corresponds to TRBD2 (6 bases). Germline CDR1 MNHEY, CDR2 SVGEGT. Trimming shortened V by 3 bases and J by 4 bases, and 14 bases separated the two germline ends. This CDR3 comprises 15 residues.

For the CDR3, the DNA is TGCAGCGTGCCCGGACAGGGGAACTCCTACGAGCAGTACTTC. This translates into CSVPGQGNSYEQYF. This sequence joins TRBV29-1 and TRBJ2-7, with 9 bases fitting TRBD1. CDR3 size: 14 residues. Germline CDR1 reads SQVTM; CDR2 reads ANQGSEA. Losses at the gene ends were 6 bases for V and 0 bases for J; bases not matched to a gene: 6.

This chain links TRBV6-2 or TRBV6-3 with TRBJ2-3; 14 nucleotides agree with TRBD2. Germline lookup yields CDR1 MNHEY and CDR2 SVGEGT. The CDR3 spans 17 residues. With 4 bases clipped from V and 2 bases from J, the junction kept 5 bases outside the gene matches. This CDR3 reads CASSFGLAGGLTDTQYF. The CDR3 bases are TGTGCCAGCAGTTTCGGACTAGCGGGGGGACTCACAGATACGCAGTATTTT.

The table lists this clone with a few counts. This chain joins TRBV27 and TRBJ2-1; TRBD2 agrees at 13 bases. Unmatched junction bases numbered 5, after V lost 5 bases and J lost 7 bases. The CDR3 is made up of 15 amino acids. Germline V lookup: CDR1 MNHEY, CDR2 SMNVEV (reference sequence). The CDR3 protein is CASSTTSGGLNEQFF. The CDR3, as DNA: TGTGCCAGCAGTACGACTAGCGGGGGGTTGAATGAGCAGTTCTTC.

This chain links TRBV5-4 with TRBJ2-1, with D possibly TRBD2 on 6 matching bases. CDR3 length: 15 residues. Trimming pared 6 bases from V and 5 bases from J, leaving 18 bases between. Per germline, CDR1 SGHNT and CDR2 YYREEE (reference sequence). The CDR3 region has the DNA TGTGCCAGCACCCCGCCTTGGGGGGTCGACAATGAGCAGTTCTTC. This gives the protein CASTPPWGVDNEQFF.

The gene calls are TRBV21-1 and TRBJ1-2; the table's TRBD1 call for D was not verified on the DNA. TRBV21-1 is a documented pseudogene. The CDR3 consists of 14 residues. CDR3 DNA: TGTGCCAGCAGCGCCGGACAGGGGGAAAATGGCTACACCTTC. Translated, it gives CASSAGQGENGYTF.

On this clone: Additional DNA sequences in this sample encode the identical CDR3. The CDR3: CASSEALRGEKLFF. In DNA, the CDR3 is TGTGCCAGCAGTGAAGCGCTTCGGGGAGAAAAACTGTTTTTT. The genes are TRBV2 and TRBJ1-4, with D unclear. CDR3 length equals 14 residues. V lost 0 bases, J lost 8 bases, and 10 bases lay in between. Germline V gene data show CDR1 as SNHLY and CDR2 as FYNNEI.

J is TRBJ1-2 and V is TRBV7-9; D uncertain. There are 13 residues in the CDR3. Trimming took 8 bases from V and 6 from J, leaving 16 bases between them. Germline V gene lookup returns CDR1 SEHNR and CDR2 FQNEAQ (reference sequence). In DNA, the CDR3 is TGTGCCAGCCGAGTTGAGGGAGATGATGGCTACACCTTC. Translated: CASRVEGDDGYTF.

This clone was seen only once. The V call is TRBV27, the J call TRBJ1-1, with TRBD1 matching over 7 bases. Per germline, CDR1 MNHEY and CDR2 SMNVEV (reference sequence). The V gene end was trimmed by 5 bases and the J gene end by 3 bases; junction bases not matched to a gene: 9. The CDR3 has 15 residues. DNA of the CDR3: TGTGCCAGCAGTCGGGACAGACCCTTAGACACTGAAGCTTTCTTT. Protein sequence: CASSRDRPLDTEAFF.